This T cell receptor beta chain was sequenced during a study of technical replicates of blood from several donors. V shed 2 bases, J shed 0 bases, and the junction held 3 bases outside the gene matches. The CDR3 has 15 amino acids. Germline CDR1 reads MNHNY; CDR2 reads SVGAGI (reference sequence). TCRdb's table, derived via immunoSEQ multiplex PCR, lists solely in-frame clones and lacks some. The table shows about 81,000 clones, with roughly 77% occurring only once. The sequence was obtained from a human donor in good health. Some clones in this sample may be carry-over from other donors' samples. The sample consisted of PBMCs. The chain joins TRBV6-6 to TRBJ2-7; TRBD2 matches 8 bases. The CDR3 reads CASSYTGGNSYEQYF. CDR3 coding DNA: TGTGCCAGCAGTTACACGGGAGGGAACTCCTACGAGCAGTACTTC.